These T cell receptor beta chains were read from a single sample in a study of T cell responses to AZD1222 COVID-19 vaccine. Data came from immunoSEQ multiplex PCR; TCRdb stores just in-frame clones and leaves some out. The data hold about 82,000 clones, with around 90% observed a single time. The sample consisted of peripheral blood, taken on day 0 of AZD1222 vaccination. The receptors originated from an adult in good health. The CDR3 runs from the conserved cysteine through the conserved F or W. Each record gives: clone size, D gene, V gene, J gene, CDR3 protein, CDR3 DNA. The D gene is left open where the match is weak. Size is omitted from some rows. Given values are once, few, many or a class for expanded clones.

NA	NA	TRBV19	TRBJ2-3	CASSAMGGAYTDTQYF	TGTGCCAGTAGTGCTATGGGGGGGGCTTACACAGATACGCAGTATTTT
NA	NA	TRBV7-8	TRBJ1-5	CASSLGLRTENQPQHF	TGTGCCAGCAGCTTAGGTTTGCGGACAGAGAATCAGCCCCAGCATTTT
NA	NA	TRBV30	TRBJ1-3	CAWSVTFAGNTIYF	TGTGCCTGGAGTGTAACGTTCGCTGGAAACACCATATATTTT
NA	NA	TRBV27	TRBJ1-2	CASSPQGANYGYTF	TGTGCCAGCAGTCCCCAAGGAGCTAACTATGGCTACACCTTC
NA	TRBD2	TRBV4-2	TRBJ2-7	CASSQGDSGSYEQYF	TGTGCCAGCAGCCAAGGTGATAGCGGGAGCTACGAGCAGTACTTC
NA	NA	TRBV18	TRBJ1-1	CASSPANKNTEAFF	TGTGCCAGCTCACCAGCCAATAAGAACACTGAAGCTTTCTTT
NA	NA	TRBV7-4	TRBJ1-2	CASSLGDGYTF	TGTGCCAGCAGTTTGGGCGATGGCTACACCTTC
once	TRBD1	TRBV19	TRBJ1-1	CASTPDRGREAFF	TGTGCCAGTACCCCGGACAGGGGACGTGAAGCTTTCTTT
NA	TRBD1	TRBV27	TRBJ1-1	CASSPWTGGAGFTEAFF	TGTGCCAGCAGTCCTTGGACAGGGGGCGCGGGGTTCACTGAAGCTTTCTTT
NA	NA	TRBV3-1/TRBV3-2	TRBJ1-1	CASRAQGIPEAFF	TGTGCCAGCAGGGCCCAGGGTATCCCTGAAGCTTTCTTT
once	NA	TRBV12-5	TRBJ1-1	CASGWGGGTEAFF	TGTGCTAGTGGTTGGGGGGGAGGCACTGAAGCTTTCTTT
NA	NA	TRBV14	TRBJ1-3	CASSQEWHRNTIYF	TGTGCCAGCAGCCAAGAGTGGCACCGAAACACCATATATTTT
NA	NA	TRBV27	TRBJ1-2	CASSLTSVGRAGGYTF	TGTGCCAGCAGTTTGACCTCTGTTGGCAGGGCGGGTGGCTACACCTTC
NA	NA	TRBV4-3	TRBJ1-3	CASSQSSPGNTIYF	TGCGCCAGCAGCCAATCCAGCCCTGGAAACACCATATATTTT
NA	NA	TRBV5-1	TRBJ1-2	CASSLGQGPDGYTF	TGCGCCAGCAGCTTGGGGCAGGGTCCGGATGGCTACACCTTC
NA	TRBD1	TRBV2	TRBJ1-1	CASTTGGGTEAFF	TGTGCCAGCACCACAGGGGGAGGTACTGAAGCTTTCTTT
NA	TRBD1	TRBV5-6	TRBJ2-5	CASSLTGGTETQYF	TGTGCCAGCAGCTTAACAGGGGGCACGGAGACCCAGTACTTC
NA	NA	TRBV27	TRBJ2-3	CASRLVEDTQYF	TGTGCCAGCAGACTAGTTGAAGATACGCAGTATTTT
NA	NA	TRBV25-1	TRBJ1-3	CASTGGALSGNTIYF	TGTGCCAGCACCGGGGGGGCCCTCTCTGGAAACACCATATATTTT
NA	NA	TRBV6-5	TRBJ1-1	CASRIDPRGGTEAFF	TGTGCCAGCAGAATAGACCCGAGGGGGGGCACTGAAGCTTTCTTT
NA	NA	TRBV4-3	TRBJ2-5	CASSQVLSSRETQYF	TGCGCCAGCAGCCAAGTTCTGAGCTCTCGGGAGACCCAGTACTTC
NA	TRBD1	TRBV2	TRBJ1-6	CASSEVQGYSPLHF	TGTGCCAGCAGCGAGGTACAGGGGTATTCACCCCTCCACTTT
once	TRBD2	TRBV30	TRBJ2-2	CAWIPGGGNTGELFF	TGTGCCTGGATCCCGGGGGGGGGAAACACCGGGGAGCTGTTTTTT
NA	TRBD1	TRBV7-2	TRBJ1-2	CASSPSTGGVYGYTF	TGTGCCAGCAGCCCGTCGACAGGGGGCGTATATGGCTACACCTTC
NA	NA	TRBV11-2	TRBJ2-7	CASSLDLGAYEQYF	TGTGCCAGCAGCTTAGATCTAGGTGCGTACGAGCAGTACTTC
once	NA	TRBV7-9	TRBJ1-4	CASTSQGGNEKLFF	TGTGCCAGCACCTCCCAGGGAGGTAATGAAAAACTGTTTTTT
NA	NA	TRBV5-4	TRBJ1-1	CASSLDVEGNTEAFF	TGTGCCAGCAGCTTGGACGTAGAGGGGAACACTGAAGCTTTCTTT
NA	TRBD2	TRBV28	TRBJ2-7	CASSYLGGGYEQYF	TGTGCCAGCAGTTACCTCGGGGGGGGTTACGAGCAGTACTTC
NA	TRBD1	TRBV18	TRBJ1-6	CASSPWTGMYSPLHF	TGTGCCAGCTCACCGTGGACAGGGATGTATTCACCCCTCCACTTT
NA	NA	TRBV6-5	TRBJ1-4	CANLGRGLLDEKLFF	TGTGCCAACCTGGGACGGGGTCTGCTTGATGAAAAACTGTTTTTT
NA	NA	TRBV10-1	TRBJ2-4	CASSYGGALNIQYF	TGCGCCAGCAGTTACGGGGGCGCCTTAAACATTCAGTACTTC